These 6 T cell receptor beta chains originate from one sample sequenced in a study of blood T cell repertoires in COVID-19. This table comes from immunoSEQ multiplex PCR, and its TCRdb copy is limited to in-frame clones, with some not included. The sample yields under 200,000 clones, roughly 83% seen once. Source material: peripheral blood. Source of these receptors: a man aged 18 to 35 with active or convalescent COVID-19.

The J gene is TRBJ2-2, the V gene TRBV19; 7 bases map to TRBD2. The germline V gene has CDR1 LNHDA and CDR2 SQIVND (reference sequence). This CDR3 spans 16 amino acids. J was trimmed by 1 base and V by 2 bases; bases with no gene match: 4. As DNA, the CDR3 is TGTGCCAGTAGTATATTCAGGACTAGGAACACCGGGGAGCTGTTTTTT. It translates to CASSIFRTRNTGELFF.

Here the CDR3 DNA reads TGTGCCTGGAGCGCAAAAACAGGGTCACCTAATGAAAAACTGTTTTTT. Translation: CAWSAKTGSPNEKLFF. The chain combines TRBV30 with TRBJ1-4; D might be TRBD1 (6 bases). CDR1 and CDR2 from the germline V gene are GTSNPN and SVGIG (reference sequence). V lost 3 bases and J lost 3, with 17 bases in between. The CDR3 covers 16 residues.

The chain employs TRBV19 and TRBJ2-3; 10 nucleotides line up with TRBD2. Germline lookup yields CDR1 LNHDA and CDR2 SQIVND (reference sequence). This CDR3 has 14 residues. The ends lost 6 bases at V and 6 bases at J; junction bases unmatched: 6. The CDR3 bases are TGTGCCAGTAGCGAAGCGGGAGGGCCCGATACGCAGTATTTT. Translating gives CASSEAGGPDTQYF. The complete variable domain, with remaining parts taken from reference TRBV19 and TRBJ2-3, reads DGGITQSPKYLFRKEGQNVTLSCEQNLNHDAMYWYRQDPGQGLRLIYYSQIVNDFQKGDIAEGYSVSREKKESFPLTVTSAQKNPTAFYLCASSEAGGPDTQYFGPGTRLTVL.

This clone has a handful of counts. The chain employs TRBV13 and TRBJ2-7; D remains ambiguous. In germline, CDR1 is PRHDT, CDR2 FYEKMQ (reference sequence). V was pared by 0 bases and J by 1 base, with 7 bases between. There are 14 residues in the CDR3. CDR3 DNA: TGTGCCAGCAGCTTAGGGGCCAGTTCCTACGAGCAGTACTTC. Amino acids: CASSLGASSYEQYF.

The genes are TRBV5-6 and TRBJ2-1; 7 nucleotides match TRBD1. The J segment lost 0 bases and the V segment lost 3 bases, leaving 9 bases of the junction unmatched. There are 17 residues in the CDR3. Germline CDR1 is SGHDT and CDR2 is YYEEEE. This chain's CDR3 is CASSSRGGAVSYNEQFF. The CDR3 DNA is TGTGCCAGCAGCTCTAGAGGGGGCGCCGTCTCCTACAATGAGCAGTTCTTC.

Many counts were recorded for this clone. The rearrangement links TRBV7-2 to TRBJ2-2; tentative D call: TRBD2 (5 bases). The CDR3 totals 15 residues. Trimming took off 2 bases at V and 1 base at J, with 8 bases between the two ends. Germline V gene data show CDR1 as SGHTA and CDR2 as FQGNSA. The CDR3 region has the DNA TGTGCCAGCAGCTTACAGGCGGGGAACACCGGGGAGCTGTTTTTT. It yields the protein CASSLQAGNTGELFF.